The sequence of this T cell receptor (beta chain) was determined in a study of T cells in localized non-small cell lung cancer. The germline CDR1 and CDR2 sequences are ENHRY and SYGVKD. Trimming at V came to 10 bases and at J to 7 bases, leaving 5 bases not matched to a gene. CDR3 length: 11 amino acids. Data came from immunoSEQ multiplex PCR; TCRdb stores just in-frame clones and leaves some out. The sample carries 34,000 or so clones, roughly 93% recorded once. The chain links TRBV10-3 to TRBJ1-2; 8 bases are shared with TRBD1. The input for sequencing was peripheral blood, taken before any cancer treatment. The TCR was taken from an older female donor with stage I lung adenocarcinoma. The CDR3 region is CATQGASGYTF. DNA for the CDR3: TGTGCCACTCAGGGGGCGTCTGGCTACACCTTC.